Sequencing of this T cell receptor (beta chain) was carried out in a study of T cells in Graves' hyperthyroidism and ophthalmopathy. This clonotype was counted between two and nine times. Its antigen is currently unknown. Study findings and constraints: Before onset, ophthalmopathy was predicted by the model a median roughly 6.8 months earlier. Most clonotypes expanded in thyroid above 0.001 were likewise present in blood.

A patient was excluded if there was uncontrolled infection, other autoimmune disease, pregnancy or lactation. The PBMCs were taken from roughly 10 ml of fresh peripheral blood. Germline CDR1 reads SGHKS; CDR2 reads YYEKEE (reference sequence). V was trimmed by 4 bases and J by 2 bases, leaving 9 bases between them. The CDR3 contains 14 residues. Using RNA transcripts as the source, TCR beta CDR3 regions were amplified. Carried out on the TCR CDR3, a first-round RT-PCR used the HTBI primer set. TCRdb independently ran MiXCR on the multiplex PCR reads; one entry per CDR3 protein. The profile shows about 260,000 distinct CDR3 sequences, approximately 23% of them singletons.

Sequences were obtained from blood. This chain uses TRBV5-5 with TRBJ2-2, with D possibly being TRBD1 (6 bases). This TCR was recovered from a man aged 30-40 years with Graves' ophthalmopathy. DNA for the CDR3: TGTGCCAGCAGCGGGGGCGCAAACACCGGGGAGCTGTTTTTT. Amino acids: CASSGGANTGELFF.